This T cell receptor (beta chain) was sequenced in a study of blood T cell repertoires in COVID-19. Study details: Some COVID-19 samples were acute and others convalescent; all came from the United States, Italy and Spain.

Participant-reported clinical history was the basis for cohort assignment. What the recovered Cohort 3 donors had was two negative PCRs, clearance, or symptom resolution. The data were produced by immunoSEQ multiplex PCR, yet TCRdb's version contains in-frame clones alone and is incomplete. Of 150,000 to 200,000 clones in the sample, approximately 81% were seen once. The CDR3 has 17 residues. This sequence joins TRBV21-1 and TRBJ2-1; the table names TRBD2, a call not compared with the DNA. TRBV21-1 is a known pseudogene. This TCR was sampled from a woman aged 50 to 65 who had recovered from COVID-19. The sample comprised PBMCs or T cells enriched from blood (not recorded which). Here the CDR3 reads CASNIINAGEGWNEQFF. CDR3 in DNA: TGTGCCAGCAACATAATTAACGCGGGAGAGGGATGGAATGAGCAGTTCTTC.